These 21 T cell receptor beta chains were all obtained from the same sample, sequenced in a study of beta chain features in type 1 diabetes. Study conclusions and caveats: TCRB CDR3s were moderately but significantly shorter in Type 1 diabetes patients in all four CD4+ subsets.

Sequencing targeted expressed TCRB transcripts, as all isolated RNA had been reverse transcribed. Only in-frame clones appear in the TCRdb table, and some are missing; sequencing was by immunoSEQ multiplex PCR. The sample has 630,000 or so clones, about 14% seen once. These TCRs' antigens remain unknown. Input material: naive CD4+ T cells from blood. All receptors derive from a man in his late teens or twenties with type 1 diabetes.

CDR3 DNA sequence: TGTGCCAGCAGCCTAGGGGAGTACAGATCTCCCTACGAGCAGTACTTC. Protein: CASSLGEYRSPYEQYF. The J gene is TRBJ2-7, the V gene TRBV7-2; the D call may be TRBD1 or TRBD2 (5 bases each). V was cut by 5 bases and J by 2 bases, with 19 bases left in between. Germline loops: CDR1 SGHTA, CDR2 FQGNSA. CDR3 length: 16 amino acids.

This chain's CDR3 is CASAIRDGDEQYF. The CDR3 nucleotides read TGTGCCAGCGCCATCCGGGACGGTGACGAGCAGTACTTC. The chain uses TRBV6-6 and TRBJ2-7, with D perhaps TRBD1 or TRBD2 (5 bases each). The CDR3 sequence is 13 residues long. Trimming removed 8 bases at V and 5 bases at J, with 16 bases between. Germline CDR1 MNHNY, CDR2 SVGAGI (reference sequence).

This clone was seen more than once but under ten times. The chain joins TRBV7-9 to TRBJ2-5; D gene uncertain. Trimming took off 3 bases at V and 1 base at J, with 12 bases between the two ends. Germline V gives CDR1 SEHNR, CDR2 FQNEAQ (reference sequence). There are 15 residues in the CDR3. The CDR3 loop is CASSFPEVSQETQYF. CDR3 DNA: TGTGCCAGCAGCTTCCCCGAAGTATCCCAAGAGACCCAGTACTTC.

The chain is built from TRBV25-1 and TRBJ1-6; D is ambiguous. Germline V gives CDR1 MGHDK, CDR2 SYGVNS. Trimming shortened V by 0 bases and J by 7 bases, and 10 bases separated the two germline ends. This CDR3 is built from 15 residues. This CDR3 reads CASSEYTGENSPLHF. For the CDR3, the DNA is TGTGCCAGCAGTGAATATACCGGGGAAAATTCACCCCTCCACTTT.

The genes are TRBV20-1 and TRBJ2-7; TRBD2 is a possible D gene (6 bases). Germline lookup yields CDR1 DFQATT and CDR2 SNEGSKA (reference sequence). This CDR3 is 11 amino acids long. In DNA form, the CDR3 reads TGCATAGGACTATCATCCTACGAGCAGTACTTC. Its protein product is CIGLSSYEQYF.

The chain employs TRBV7-3 and TRBJ2-1; 7 positions match TRBD1. The CDR3 length is 16 residues. The J segment lost 5 bases and the V segment lost 5 bases, leaving 12 bases of the junction unmatched. Per germline, CDR1 SGHTA and CDR2 FQGTGA. The CDR3 loop is CASSKSEGALDNEQFF. The CDR3 DNA sequence: TGTGCCAGCAGCAAATCAGAGGGGGCGTTGGACAATGAGCAGTTCTTC.

This clone showed up just a few times. The chain is built from TRBV25-1 and TRBJ2-6; TRBD2 is a possible D gene (5 bases). Germline CDR1 is MGHDK and CDR2 is SYGVNS. This CDR3 comprises 18 residues. V lost 3 bases and J lost 0, with 15 bases in between. The CDR3 DNA reads TGTGCCAGCAGTGATCTTCCGGGATTAGGCTCTGGGGCCAACGTCCTGACTTTC. As protein: CASSDLPGLGSGANVLTF. Based on the CDR3 plus reference TRBV25-1 and TRBJ2-6, the full variable domain is EADIYQTPRYLVIGTGKKITLECSQTMGHDKMYWYQQDPGMELHLIHYSYGVNSTEKGDLSSESTVSRIRTEHFPLTLESARPSHTSQYLCASSDLPGLGSGANVLTFGAGSRLTVL.

V usage is TRBV4-1 and J usage is TRBJ2-3; 11 bases fit TRBD2. The V gene's germline CDR1 is MGHRA and CDR2 YSYEKL. The junction had 8 bases not matched to a gene; V was cut back by 2 bases and J by 1 base. The CDR3 contains 18 residues. The CDR3 nucleotides read TGCGCCAGCAGCCAAAACTACGGGACTAGCGGACGCACAGATACGCAGTATTTT. It specifies CASSQNYGTSGRTDTQYF.

This clone has only a few counts. This chain connects TRBV5-4 to TRBJ1-4, with D possibly being TRBD1 (5 bases). Between the trimmed V and J ends, which lost 4 bases and 6 bases, there was a span of 13 bases. There are 14 residues in the CDR3. The germline gives CDR1 SGHNT, CDR2 YYREEE (reference sequence). For the CDR3, the DNA is TGTGCCAGCAGCCGCGAGGGACCGGATGAAAAACTGTTTTTT. Translated: CASSREGPDEKLFF.

This clone has only a few counts. This chain links TRBV2 with TRBJ1-1; a weak D match, TRBD1 (6 bases). In germline, CDR1 is SNHLY, CDR2 FYNNEI. The CDR3 sequence is 13 residues long. V lost 5 bases and J lost 4, with 11 bases in between. The CDR3 sequence is CASSYRAVTEAFF. CDR3 nucleotides: TGTGCCAGCAGTTACAGGGCGGTCACTGAAGCTTTCTTT. The full variable domain, in which reference TRBV2 and TRBJ1-1 provide the parts outside the CDR3, is EPEVTQTPSHQVTQMGQEVILRCVPISNHLYFYWYRQILGQKVEFLVSFYNNEISEKSEIFDDQFSVERPDGSNFTLKIRSTKLEDSAMYFCASSYRAVTEAFFGQGTRLTVV.

The CDR3 nucleotides are TGTGCCAGCAGCTTAGCCGGGACAGACCCCTACGAGCAGTACTTC. This codes for CASSLAGTDPYEQYF. The V and J genes are TRBV7-2 and TRBJ2-7; TRBD1 agrees at 7 bases. The length of the CDR3 is 15 residues. Germline V lookup: CDR1 SGHTA, CDR2 FQGNSA. Trimming removed 0 bases from V and 2 bases from J; junction bases left unmatched: 4.

In its sample, this clone was seen a few times. J is TRBJ1-2 and V is TRBV4-3, with D tentatively TRBD1 (5 bases). Germline V gene lookup returns CDR1 LGHNA and CDR2 YSLEER. The CDR3 runs 13 residues. V was trimmed by 1 base and J by 2 bases, leaving 5 bases between them. CDR3 nucleotide sequence: TGCGCCAGCAGCCAAGGGGGCAACTATGGCTACACCTTC. Amino acid sequence: CASSQGGNYGYTF.

This clone was recorded a few times. The chain couples TRBV6-5 to TRBJ1-1, with D possibly being TRBD1 (5 bases). With 4 bases removed from V and 8 bases from J, the gap between germline ends came to 23 bases. From germline, CDR1 is MNHEY and CDR2 SVGAGI. The CDR3 is made up of 16 amino acids. CDR3 loop: CASSSHSPTGQGEAFF. DNA of the CDR3: TGTGCCAGCAGTTCCCATAGCCCAACAGGTCAAGGGGAAGCTTTCTTT.

This clone was counted only a few times. The V gene is TRBV30, the J gene TRBJ2-2; no firm D call. This CDR3 has 12 amino acids. Germline V CDR1 and CDR2: GTSNPN, SVGIG (reference sequence). V was cut by 2 bases and J by 6 bases, with 7 bases left in between. CDR3 loop: CAWSPVAGELFF. The CDR3 DNA reads as TGTGCCTGGAGTCCCGTGGCCGGGGAGCTGTTTTTT.

This clone was seen only a few times. The chain combines TRBV28 with TRBJ1-4; 7 nucleotides match TRBD1. Germline V gene lookup returns CDR1 MDHEN and CDR2 SYDVKM. J was trimmed by 5 bases and V by 5 bases; bases with no gene match: 5. This CDR3 region has 14 residues. CDR3 DNA sequence: TGTGCCAGCAGTACAGGGGCTCCAAATGAAAAACTGTTTTTT. It codes for CASSTGAPNEKLFF.

This clone was counted a few times. The chain is built from TRBV28 and TRBJ2-3; possible D gene TRBD2, 6 bases. V dropped 8 bases and J dropped 4 bases, with 10 bases sitting between them. In germline, CDR1 is MDHEN, CDR2 SYDVKM. This CDR3 has 12 residues. This CDR3 reads CASGERADTQYF. For the CDR3, the DNA is TGTGCCAGCGGGGAGCGGGCAGATACGCAGTATTTT. The full variable domain, in which reference TRBV28 and TRBJ2-3 provide the parts outside the CDR3, is DVKVTQSSRYLVKRTGEKVFLECVQDMDHENMFWYRQDPGLGLRLIYFSYDVKMKEKGDIPEGYSVSREKKERFSLILESASTNQTSMYLCASGERADTQYFGPGTRLTVL.

There are a few counts of this clone. The chain has TRBV30 and TRBJ1-2; a possible D gene is TRBD1 (5 bases). CDR1 and CDR2 from the germline V gene are GTSNPN and SVGIG (reference sequence). The ends were cut back, 4 bases at V and 2 bases at J, with 11 bases in the middle. This CDR3 spans 13 amino acids. CDR3: CAWTHGQNYGYTF. DNA of the CDR3: TGTGCCTGGACCCACGGACAAAACTATGGCTACACCTTC.

This clone was seen a handful of times. The chain has TRBV30 and TRBJ2-7; possibly TRBD2 for D (5 bases). In germline, CDR1 is GTSNPN, CDR2 SVGIG (reference sequence). The CDR3 runs to 12 residues. The germline V and J ends were trimmed by 0 bases and 8 bases, with 11 bases remaining between them. CDR3 bases: TGTGCCTGGAGTGTGGGAGTTGAGAAGCAGTACTTC. Protein: CAWSVGVEKQYF.

This chain uses TRBV29-1 with TRBJ1-5; 7 positions agree with TRBD1. The CDR3 extends over 14 amino acids. Germline loops: CDR1 SQVTM, CDR2 ANQGSEA. The trim removed 5 bases at V and 5 bases at J, leaving 9 bases unmatched. The CDR3 DNA sequence: TGCAGCGTTTCCGAGACAGGGCAGGATCAGCCCCAGCATTTT. Amino acid sequence: CSVSETGQDQPQHF. The entire variable domain, with the rest obtained from reference TRBV29-1 and TRBJ1-5, is as follows: SAVISQKPSRDICQRGTSLTIQCQVDSQVTMMFWYRQQPGQSLTLIATANQGSEATYESGFVIDKFPISRPNLTFSTLTVSNMSPEDSSIYLCSVSETGQDQPQHFGDGTRLSIL.

The gene calls are TRBV5-4 and TRBJ2-5; D gene uncertain. From germline, CDR1 is SGHNT and CDR2 YYREEE (reference sequence). V lost 0 bases and J lost 5, with 11 bases in between. The CDR3 loop spans 14 amino acids. CDR3: CASSLVGKGETQYF. In nucleotides, the CDR3 is TGTGCCAGCAGCTTGGTAGGGAAAGGGGAGACCCAGTACTTC.

The chain has TRBV6-5 and TRBJ1-1; 7 bases align to TRBD1. After removal of 5 bases from V and 1 base from J, the junction contained 7 bases not matched to a gene. The length of the CDR3 is 15 residues. Looked up from germline, CDR1 is MNHEY and CDR2 is SVGAGI. CDR3: CASSPFRDRNTEAFF. In DNA, the CDR3 is TGTGCCAGCAGTCCATTCCGGGACAGGAACACTGAAGCTTTCTTT.